These T cell receptor beta chains were read from a single sample in a study of breast tumors, draining lymph nodes, adjacent tissues. TCRdb re-called the multiplex PCR reads with MiXCR, one entry per CDR3 protein. Counted here are 130,000 or so distinct CDR3 sequences, around 20% occurring once; the ten biggest clones make up roughly 2.2%. Sequencing used axillary lymph node tissue. The receptors originated from a female donor with breast cancer. Some clones in this sample may be carry-over from other donors' samples. CDR3s include the opening cysteine and the closing phenylalanine or tryptophan. A D gene is named only where the DNA matches it firmly. The size field is filled for only some rows; it gives once, few, many or a size class.

j_call v_call clone_size d_call cdr3_nt cdr3_aa
TRBJ2-1 TRBV27 few . TGTGCCAGCAGTCTACAGGGAGCCCAGAACTACAATGAGCAGTTCTTC CASSLQGAQNYNEQFF
TRBJ2-7 TRBV5-1 many TRBD2 TGCGCCGGCAGCTCCCGGACTAGCGGTTACGAGCAGTACTTC CAGSSRTSGYEQYF
TRBJ2-7 TRBV12-1 many . TGTGCCAGGGGACCGGGACTAGCGGGAGCCTACGAGCAGTACTTC CARGPGLAGAYEQYF
TRBJ2-2 TRBV5-1 few TRBD2 TGCGCCAGCAGCCGACCGACTAGCGGGATTTACACCGGGGAGCTGTTTTTT CASSRPTSGIYTGELFF
TRBJ2-2 TRBV19 many TRBD1 TGTGCCAGTAGTGCTACAGGGGGCGGTTTAGCCGGGGAGCTGTTTTTT CASSATGGGLAGELFF
TRBJ1-1 TRBV9 . TRBD1 TGTGCCAGCAGCGGGGGACAGGGGGCTCCAAGAGGCGCGAACACTGAAGCTTTCTTT CASSGGQGAPRGANTEAFF
TRBJ1-2 TRBV7-9 many . TGTGCCAGCAGCCCCCCGGTAGGGACCGATGGCTACACCTTC CASSPPVGTDGYTF
TRBJ2-6 TRBV19 . . TGTGCCAGTAGTGCCAGTGCCTACATGAGCGGGGCCAACGTCCTGACTTTC CASSASAYMSGANVLTF
TRBJ1-2 TRBV29-1 many TRBD1 TGCAGCGGGGGGACAGGCTTTGAGGGCTACACCTTC CSGGTGFEGYTF
TRBJ2-1 TRBV29-1 many . TGCAGCGTTCGGGCGGCTTCCTACAATGAGCAGTTCTTC CSVRAASYNEQFF
TRBJ2-1 TRBV7-2 many . TGTGCCAGCAGCTTACTAGCGTCGCTATACAATGAGCAGTTCTTC CASSLLASLYNEQFF
TRBJ1-2 TRBV28 few . TGTGCCAGCAGTTCCGGACGCCCCTATGGCTACACCTTC CASSSGRPYGYTF
TRBJ2-7 TRBV18 many . TGTGCCAGCTCACCACTCTCGAGCGGCCCCTACGAGCAGTACTTC CASSPLSSGPYEQYF
TRBJ2-1 TRBV19 many . TGTGCCAGTAGTATTGCAGGGTGGTCCTACAATGAGCAGTTCTTC CASSIAGWSYNEQFF
TRBJ2-5 TRBV20-1 . TRBD1 TGCAGTGCTAGAGACCTAGGACAGGGGGCTTGGGAGACCCAGTACTTC CSARDLGQGAWETQYF
TRBJ2-1 TRBV5-8 many . TGTGCCAGCAGCAGAACCACTAGCAATGAGCAGTTCTTC CASSRTTSNEQFF
TRBJ2-1 TRBV5-6 few TRBD2 TGTGCCAGCAGCTCCCCCGAGGGCCCTAGCGGGAGCTCCTACAATGAGCAGTTCTTC CASSSPEGPSGSSYNEQFF
TRBJ2-1 TRBV9 many . TGTGCCAGCAGCGCGGGACTGTACAATGAGCAGTTCTTC CASSAGLYNEQFF
TRBJ2-5 TRBV29-1 many . TGCAGCGTCGGGACCGTAGAGACCCAGTACTTC CSVGTVETQYF
TRBJ1-5 TRBV6-6 many . TGTGCCAGCAGACTGGACCCTCAGCCCCAGCATTTT CASRLDPQPQHF
TRBJ2-2 TRBV6-5 many . TGTGCCAGCAGTTACTCTTACGGGAGCACCGGGGAGCTGTTTTTT CASSYSYGSTGELFF
TRBJ1-2 TRBV20-1 many TRBD1 TGCAGTGCGTACACAGGGGTTAACTATGGCTACACCTTC CSAYTGVNYGYTF
TRBJ2-2 TRBV9 many . TGTGCCAGCAGCCTGGGCCGGTTAGTGCACACCGGGGAGCTGTTTTTT CASSLGRLVHTGELFF
TRBJ1-3 TRBV4-1 many . TGCGCCAGCACAGATTCTGGAAACACCATATATTTT CASTDSGNTIYF
TRBJ2-7 TRBV19 many TRBD1 TGTGCCAGTAGCGGACAGGGAGGCGAGCAGTACTTC CASSGQGGEQYF
TRBJ2-3 TRBV28 . TRBD2 TGTGCCAGCAGCCCACTAGCGGGTTGGTCGCAGTATTTT CASSPLAGWSQYF
TRBJ2-5 TRBV3-1 many . TGTGCCAGCAGCCTCCGGGACCTCATGGCGGAGACCCAGTACTTC CASSLRDLMAETQYF
TRBJ1-4 TRBV5-1 many TRBD1 TGCGCCAGCGAACGGACAGGGTCGGGTGAAAAACTGTTTTTT CASERTGSGEKLFF
TRBJ2-2 TRBV14 few . TGTGCCAGCAGCCAATCCGGGAGAGTCGGGGAGCTGTTTTTT CASSQSGRVGELFF
TRBJ2-1 TRBV3-1 many TRBD2 TGTGCCAGCAGTAAAACTAGCGGGGGGGTCTACAATGAGCAGTTCTTC CASSKTSGGVYNEQFF
TRBJ1-2 TRBV5-1 many . TGCGCCAGCAGCCAAAGGACGGATAACTATGGCTACACCTTC CASSQRTDNYGYTF
TRBJ2-1 TRBV2 many TRBD2 TGTGCCAGCAGTGGGCTAGCGGGATCGGAGTCGCAGTTCTTC CASSGLAGSESQFF
TRBJ1-6 TRBV5-6 many . TGTGCCAGCAGCTTGGGCGCGGCTAATTCACCCCTCCACTTT CASSLGAANSPLHF
TRBJ2-7 TRBV7-9 many TRBD2 TGTGCCAGCAGCTCAACTAGCGGGAGGGCTCACGAGCAGTACTTC CASSSTSGRAHEQYF
TRBJ1-2 TRBV10-3 many TRBD1 TGTGCCATCAGTGAGAGTCAGGGGGGGGATGGCTACACCTTC CAISESQGGDGYTF
TRBJ2-1 TRBV11-2 many TRBD2 TGTGCCAGCAGCCGTAGCGGGGGGAGCTCCTACAATGAGCAGTTCTTC CASSRSGGSSYNEQFF
TRBJ2-1 TRBV13 many . TGTGCCAGCAGCCCACTAGGGTACAATGAGCAGTTCTTC CASSPLGYNEQFF
TRBJ1-2 TRBV4-1 many . TGCGCCAGCAGCCAATCAGGTAGTTATGGCTACACCTTC CASSQSGSYGYTF
TRBJ1-5 TRBV30 few . TGTGCCTGGAGTGAGGGGGGCCTTGATCAGCCCCAGCATTTT CAWSEGGLDQPQHF
TRBJ2-3 TRBV9 many . TGTGCCAGCAGCGTAGATGGGGGCACAGATACGCAGTATTTT CASSVDGGTDTQYF
TRBJ1-3 TRBV6-5 many TRBD1 TGTGCCAGCAGTGTCGACAGGGGAAGCTCTGGAAACACCATATATTTT CASSVDRGSSGNTIYF
TRBJ2-3 TRBV15 many TRBD2 TGTGCCACCAGCAGAGTGCTTGGGACTATTAATACGCAGTATTTT CATSRVLGTINTQYF
TRBJ2-7 TRBV6-2/TRBV6-3 many . TGTGCCAGCAGTCGCCAGATGTCTTCCTACGAGCAGTACTTC CASSRQMSSYEQYF
TRBJ2-7 TRBV7-2 many TRBD2 TGTGCCAGCAGTCGGACTAGCGGGAGTACCTACGAGCAGTACTTC CASSRTSGSTYEQYF
TRBJ1-5 TRBV27 few . TGTGCCAGCGGGGACAATCAGCCCCAGCATTTT CASGDNQPQHF
TRBJ2-7 TRBV7-2 many . TGTGCCAGCAGCCCGGGGATCGACGAGCAGTACTTC CASSPGIDEQYF
TRBJ1-3 TRBV10-3 many . TGTGCCATCAGCGCCCGGGACACTGGAAACACCATATATTTT CAISARDTGNTIYF
TRBJ2-7 TRBV19 many . TGTGCCACCATGGGGTCGGCAGGGCTTGGCGAGCAGTACTTC CATMGSAGLGEQYF
TRBJ1-5 TRBV4-1 many . TGCGCCAGCAGCCGTACCTTGGCAGGGGACCAGCCCCAGCATTTT CASSRTLAGDQPQHF
TRBJ2-7 TRBV5-5 many TRBD1 TGTGCCAGCAGCTTGGGGACAGGGCTAACGTACGAGCAGTACTTC CASSLGTGLTYEQYF
TRBJ2-7 TRBV28 few . TGTGCCAGCAGTCTCCCCGGGGGCGGCTCCTACGAGCAGTACTTC CASSLPGGGSYEQYF
TRBJ1-2 TRBV12-3/TRBV12-4 many . TGTGCCAGCAGTTTAGCGGGGGGGTCAGCCTATGGCTACACCTTC CASSLAGGSAYGYTF
TRBJ2-7 TRBV27 . . TGTGCCAGCAGTTTACGTCCCCAGGGAGTTTACGAGCAGTACTTC CASSLRPQGVYEQYF
TRBJ1-2 TRBV9 many . TGTGCCAGCAGCCGAACAGGGAGAACCTATGGCTACACCTTC CASSRTGRTYGYTF
TRBJ2-7 TRBV15 many . TGTGCCACCAGCGGCTCAGGAAAAAGGTCCGAGCAGTACTTC CATSGSGKRSEQYF